This entry lists 21 T cell receptor beta chains sequenced from one sample in a study of CD8 T cells in Susac syndrome (dated by TCRdb to the late 2010s). The receptor library was made with the immunoSEQ multiplex PCR assay. RNA was extracted using the RNeasy kit, and roughly 0.5 to 1 ug of the RNA was reverse transcribed with random hexamers. TCRdb ran its own pipeline on the public reads, namely fastp trimming at Q25 and MiXCR clone calling, and kept in-frame beta chains. CDR3 protein sequences are deduplicated, and each keeps its most common genes and DNA. Across this sample there are tens of thousands of distinct CDR3 sequences, with just over 90% seen only once. Around 0.52% of the sample comes from the top ten. The material sequenced was CD4+ T cells from PBMCs. The receptors were gathered from a human donor with Susac syndrome.

This chain uses TRBV19 with TRBJ2-7; D call uncertain. There are 14 residues in the CDR3. V lost 5 bases to trimming and J lost 0 bases, with 11 bases between them. Germline lookup yields CDR1 LNHDA and CDR2 SQIVND (reference sequence). The CDR3 nucleotides are TGTGCCAGTAGTCTGTTGGGCAGCTCCTACGAGCAGTACTTC. Protein: CASSLLGSSYEQYF.

The chain combines TRBV7-3 with TRBJ1-1; D is unresolved. Trimming stripped 4 bases from V and 1 base from J, with 10 bases between. Germline V CDR1 and CDR2: SGHTA, FQGTGA. The CDR3 is 14 residues long. The CDR3 reads CASSWGGGNTEAFF. The CDR3, as DNA: TGTGCCAGCAGCTGGGGAGGCGGGAACACTGAAGCTTTCTTT.

The chain is built from TRBV20-1 and TRBJ2-1; no clear D. Germline CDR1 DFQATT, CDR2 SNEGSKA (reference sequence). Trimming cost V 3 bases and J 10 bases, with 16 bases left between them. This CDR3 contains 13 residues. The CDR3 spells CSARRQTRSEQFF. The CDR3 DNA is TGCAGTGCTAGGCGGCAGACCAGGTCAGAGCAGTTCTTC.

The chain couples TRBV7-8 to TRBJ2-5; 12 nucleotides line up with TRBD2. Per the germline V gene, CDR1 is SGHVS and CDR2 is FQNEAQ. V gave up 1 base and J gave up 0 bases; unmatched junction bases: 15. This CDR3 contains 21 residues. Here the CDR3 reads CASSLGYRLAGGVGNQETQYF. CDR3 nucleotide sequence: TGTGCCAGCAGCTTAGGATACCGTCTAGCGGGAGGGGTTGGCAACCAAGAGACCCAGTACTTC. The entire variable domain, with the rest obtained from reference TRBV7-8 and TRBJ2-5, is as follows: GAGVSQSPRYKVAKRGQDVALRCDPISGHVSLFWYQQALGQGPEFLTYFQNEAQLDKSGLPSDRFFAERPEGSVSTLKIQRTQQEDSAVYLCASSLGYRLAGGVGNQETQYFGPGTRLLVL.

CDR3 region: CASSSAWPSNYGYTF. In nucleotides, the CDR3 is TGCGCCAGCAGCTCGGCTTGGCCTTCTAACTATGGCTACACCTTC. V gene TRBV5-1 combines with J gene TRBJ1-2, with no clear D. Trimming took off 3 bases at V and 0 bases at J, with 12 bases between the two ends. CDR1 and CDR2 (germline): SGHRS, YFSETQ. CDR3 length: 15 residues.

This clonotype was observed once. V is TRBV29-1 and J is TRBJ2-5; no definite D call. Trimming removed 0 bases at V and 6 bases at J, with 8 bases between. The CDR3 totals 12 residues. In germline, CDR1 is SQVTM, CDR2 ANQGSEA. In nucleotides, the CDR3 is TGCAGCGTTGAAGATCGTACACAGACCCAGTACTTC. Translation: CSVEDRTQTQYF.

This clonotype showed up just once. The chain uses TRBV29-1 and TRBJ2-1, with D perhaps matching TRBD1 or TRBD2 (5 bases each). The germline V gene has CDR1 SQVTM and CDR2 ANQGSEA. The length of the CDR3 is 11 residues. V was pared by 7 bases and J by 10 bases, with 14 bases between. Here the CDR3 DNA reads TGCAGCGGGAAACGGGGCGGGGAGCAGTTCTTC. Translation gives CSGKRGGEQFF.

The genes are TRBV6-1 and TRBJ1-2; D gene unclear. Trimming removed 7 bases at V and 4 bases at J, with 13 bases between. The length of the CDR3 is 13 residues. CDR1 MNHNS and CDR2 SASEGT come from the germline V gene. The CDR3 is CASIRSQVYGYTF. The CDR3 nucleotides are TGTGCCAGCATCCGATCGCAGGTCTATGGCTACACCTTC.

This clonotype was observed a single time. The J gene is TRBJ1-6, the V gene TRBV12-3 or TRBV12-4; D is possibly TRBD1 (5 bases). The V end lost 6 bases, the J end lost 7 bases, and 16 bases lay between the germline ends. CDR3 size: 15 residues. The CDR3 sequence is CASSQWGLENSPLHF. In DNA form, the CDR3 reads TGTGCCAGCAGCCAATGGGGGTTGGAGAATTCACCCCTCCACTTT.

The V and J genes are TRBV4-1 and TRBJ2-7; D call uncertain. This CDR3 contains 13 residues. V lost 1 base and J lost 7, with 11 bases in between. Germline-derived CDR1 and CDR2 are MGHRA and YSYEKL. CDR3 sequence: CASSQGALGEQYF. The CDR3 bases are TGCGCCAGCAGCCAAGGTGCCTTGGGGGAGCAGTACTTC.

The rearrangement uses TRBV12-3 or TRBV12-4 and TRBJ2-1, with D possibly being TRBD2 (6 bases). V lost 0 bases and J lost 9, with 15 bases in between. This CDR3 spans 15 amino acids. CDR3 sequence reads: CASSLARGASSEQFF. CDR3 in DNA: TGTGCCAGCAGTTTAGCGCGGGGAGCTAGTAGTGAGCAGTTCTTC.

The chain employs TRBV24-1 and TRBJ2-7; D possibly corresponds to TRBD1 (6 bases). Germline V gene sequence: CDR1 KGHDR, CDR2 SFDVKD. The CDR3 contains 15 residues. Trimming stripped 2 bases from V and 2 bases from J, with 12 bases between. This CDR3 is CATSDSGEFPYEQYF. The CDR3, as DNA: TGTGCCACCAGTGATTCAGGGGAGTTCCCCTACGAGCAGTACTTC.

The chain has TRBV6-2 or TRBV6-3 and TRBJ1-1; D gene ambiguous. Trimming took off 6 bases at V and 4 bases at J, with 6 bases between the two ends. Germline assignment: CDR1 MNHEY and CDR2 SVGEGT. This CDR3 is 11 amino acids long. The CDR3 DNA follows: TGTGCCAGCAGCGCCGGCACTGAAGCTTTCTTT. This encodes CASSAGTEAFF.

The rearrangement joins TRBV24-1 to TRBJ1-5, with D possibly being TRBD1 (6 bases). CDR3 length equals 11 residues. Germline CDR1 KGHDR, CDR2 SFDVKD. The V gene lost 11 bases and the J gene lost 4 bases, with 8 bases spanning the gap. The CDR3 here is CAIGTNQPQHF. The CDR3 nucleotides read TGTGCCATCGGGACAAATCAGCCCCAGCATTTT.

The gene calls are TRBV7-3 and TRBJ2-1, with 12 bases that match TRBD2. This CDR3 has 16 residues. From germline, CDR1 is SGHTA and CDR2 FQGTGA. V lost 4 bases to trimming and J lost 6 bases; unmatched junction nucleotides: 7. The CDR3 here is CASSWGGLAGTNEQFF. CDR3 in DNA: TGTGCCAGCAGCTGGGGAGGACTAGCGGGAACCAATGAGCAGTTCTTC.

The chain is built from TRBV20-1 and TRBJ1-2, with 7 bases aligning to TRBD1. CDR1 DFQATT and CDR2 SNEGSKA come from the germline V gene (reference sequence). The CDR3 is made up of 13 amino acids. Unmatched junction bases numbered 8, after V lost 6 bases and J lost 4 bases. The CDR3 DNA reads TGCAGTGCCCGCCAAGGGACAGCCTATGGCTACACCTTC. It specifies CSARQGTAYGYTF.

This rearrangement joins TRBV20-1 to TRBJ1-5, with D unclear. Trimming left V 0 bases short and J 4 bases short, with 7 bases between. The CDR3 has 13 residues. Germline lookup yields CDR1 DFQATT and CDR2 SNEGSKA (reference sequence). The CDR3 region is CSARDEENQPQHF. The CDR3 DNA follows: TGCAGTGCTAGAGATGAAGAAAATCAGCCCCAGCATTTT.

The chain is built from TRBV30 and TRBJ2-5, with 7 bases fitting TRBD2. This CDR3 is built from 13 residues. Germline CDR1 GTSNPN, CDR2 SVGIG (reference sequence). The ends lost 8 bases at V and 2 bases at J; junction bases unmatched: 8. Here the CDR3 reads CALAEGPQETQYF. As DNA, the CDR3 is TGTGCCCTAGCGGAGGGCCCTCAAGAGACCCAGTACTTC.

DNA of the CDR3: TGTGCCAGCAGCTTAACGTCCGGGAGGGCCCCAGATACGCAGTATTTT. Its protein product is CASSLTSGRAPDTQYF. This sequence joins TRBV7-2 and TRBJ2-3, with 8 bases fitting TRBD2. The germline CDR1 and CDR2 sequences are SGHTA and FQGNSA. J was trimmed by 4 bases and V by 2 bases; bases with no gene match: 8. The CDR3 runs to 16 residues.

The V and J genes are TRBV20-1 and TRBJ1-1; TRBD1 is a possible D gene (5 bases). From germline, CDR1 is DFQATT and CDR2 SNEGSKA (reference sequence). The V end lost 0 bases, the J end lost 3 bases, and 11 bases lay between the germline ends. This CDR3 has 14 residues. CDR3 amino acids: CSARDSQEYTEAFF. In nucleotides, the CDR3 is TGCAGTGCTAGAGACTCACAGGAGTACACTGAAGCTTTCTTT.

DNA for the CDR3: TGTGCCAGCAGTTCGGACAGGCAACCTAGCACAGATACGCAGTATTTT. Translation gives CASSSDRQPSTDTQYF. The J gene is TRBJ2-3, the V gene TRBV7-9, with 7 bases fitting TRBD1. CDR1 and CDR2 (germline): SEHNR, FQNEAQ (reference sequence). Germline trimming cut 6 bases from V and 0 bases from J; bases unmatched to any gene: 9. The CDR3 runs to 16 residues.